This T cell receptor (beta chain) appears in the sequencing data of a study of blood T cell repertoires in COVID-19. The wider study: T cells, B-cell-depleted T cells, or PBMCs supplied cDNA or gDNA.

Assay used: immunoSEQ multiplex PCR; TCRdb lists only in-frame clones, some missing. The sample includes 130,000 to 150,000 clones, 84% of them seen just once. V lost 6 bases, J lost 5 bases, and 13 bases lay in between. The CDR3 runs to 14 residues. The germline CDR1 and CDR2 sequences are MNHEY and SMNVEV (reference sequence). Sequencing used peripheral blood. The sequence was collected from an elderly woman in a cohort sampled during active or convalescent COVID-19. The chain uses TRBV27 and TRBJ1-4; perhaps TRBD1 as D (6 bases). In DNA, the CDR3 is TGTGCCAGCAGCGCAGGGGTCCCGAATGAAAAACTGTTTTTT. It translates to CASSAGVPNEKLFF.